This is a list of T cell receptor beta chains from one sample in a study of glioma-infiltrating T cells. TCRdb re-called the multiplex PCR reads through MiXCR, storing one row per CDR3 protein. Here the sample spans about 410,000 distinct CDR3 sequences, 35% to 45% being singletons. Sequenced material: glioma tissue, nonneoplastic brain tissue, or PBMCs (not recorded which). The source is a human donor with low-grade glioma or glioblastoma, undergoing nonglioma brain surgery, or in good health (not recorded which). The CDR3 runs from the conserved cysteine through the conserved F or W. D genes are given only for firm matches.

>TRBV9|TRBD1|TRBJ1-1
CASSVGPGGNTEAFF
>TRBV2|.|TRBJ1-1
CASSPGKDLAFF
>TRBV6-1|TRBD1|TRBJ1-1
CASSEALDRGNTEASF
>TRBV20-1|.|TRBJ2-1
CSAGPQRNEQFF
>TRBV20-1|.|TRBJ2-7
CSAGDPTRAEQYF
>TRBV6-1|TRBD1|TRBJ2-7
CASSPQGNAGYEQYF
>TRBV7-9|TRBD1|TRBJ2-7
CASSTWDSRDEQYF
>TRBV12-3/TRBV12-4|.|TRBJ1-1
CASRGIRGKTEAFF
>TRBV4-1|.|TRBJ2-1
CASSQERPNEQFF
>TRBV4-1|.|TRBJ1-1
CASSQGVDRKNTEAFF
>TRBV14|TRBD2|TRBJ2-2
CASSQAWGGTGELFF
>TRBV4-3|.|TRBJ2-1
CASSQDPGRGAYNKQFF
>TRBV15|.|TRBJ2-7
CATSRPPNEKYF
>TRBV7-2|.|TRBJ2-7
CASSYHSTYEQYF
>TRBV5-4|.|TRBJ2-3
CASSPSSSTDTQYF
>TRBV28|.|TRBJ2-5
CASGLLSGGSYNEQYF
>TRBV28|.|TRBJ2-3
CASSLAQGPDTQYF
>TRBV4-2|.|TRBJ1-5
CASSQGGVDQHQHF
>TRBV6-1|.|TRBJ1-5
CASLGLVTFGDQPQHF
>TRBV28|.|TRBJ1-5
CASSVLGLRVNQPQHF
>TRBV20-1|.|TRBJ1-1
CSARDLARGNTEAFF
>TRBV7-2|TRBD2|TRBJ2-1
CASSLRLADINRFF
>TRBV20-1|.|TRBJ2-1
CSAPPYNEQFF
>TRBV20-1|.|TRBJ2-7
CSARGLVSYEQYF
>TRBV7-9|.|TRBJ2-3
CASSSRPGPDTQYF
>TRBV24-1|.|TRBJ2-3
CATSGGVGGRVADTQYF
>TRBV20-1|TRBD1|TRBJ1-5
CSAAGQGDQPQHF
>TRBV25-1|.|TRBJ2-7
CASSESRIQYF
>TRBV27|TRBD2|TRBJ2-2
CASSLGQPGLAPVVGELFF
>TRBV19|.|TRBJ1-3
CASSIRTPDTIYF
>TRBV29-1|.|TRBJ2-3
CSVGPSTDTQYF
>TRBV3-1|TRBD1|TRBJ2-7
CASAATGDVYEQYF
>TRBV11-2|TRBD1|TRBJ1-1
CASSRRQGSGNTEAFF
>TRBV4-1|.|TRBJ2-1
CASSPIAISSYNEQFF
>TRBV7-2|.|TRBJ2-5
CASSRGRGQETQYF
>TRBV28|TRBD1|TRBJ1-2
CASSSTGGRYGYTF
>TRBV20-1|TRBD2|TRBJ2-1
CSAPNSGTSADEQFF
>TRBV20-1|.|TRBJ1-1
CRAFVANTGAFF
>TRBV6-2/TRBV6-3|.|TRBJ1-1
CASRTGHGSEAFF
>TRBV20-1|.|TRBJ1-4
CSAPAGAREKLFF
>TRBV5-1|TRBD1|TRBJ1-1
CASRLTGGATEAFF